The rows below give T cell receptor beta chains drawn from one sample of a study of patients and donors after allogeneic stem cell transplantation. TCRdb independently ran MiXCR on the RT-PCR reads; one entry per CDR3 protein. The sample includes 400,000 to 450,000 distinct CDR3 sequences, approximately 16% seen only once; the top ten take 7.2%. Sequenced: blood, either unsorted or a sorted T cell fraction (not recorded which). All receptors come from a human donor who was either an allogeneic HSCT recipient or a stem cell or donor lymphocyte infusion donor (not recorded which). It is not recorded whose cells these are; they may come from a transplant donor. The CDR3 runs from the conserved cysteine through the conserved F or W. The order of the fields is clone size, D gene, J gene, V gene, CDR3 DNA, CDR3 protein. A D gene is named only where the DNA matches it firmly. The size field is filled for only some rows; it gives once, few, many or a size class.

. | . | TRBJ1-5 | TRBV10-3 | TGTGCCATCAGTGTAGGGGACGAGGGGAGCAATCAGCCCCAGCATTTT | CAISVGDEGSNQPQHF
. | TRBD2 | TRBJ2-5 | TRBV15 | TGTGCCACCAGCAGTACATTCCGATTGGGACTAGCGGAAGAGACCCAGTACTTC | CATSSTFRLGLAEETQYF
. | . | TRBJ2-7 | TRBV20-1 | TGCAGTGCCCCAAACAGGGGCGGGGGCGCCTACGAGCAGTACTTC | CSAPNRGGGAYEQYF
. | . | TRBJ1-3 | TRBV12-3/TRBV12-4 | TGTGCCAGCAGCGCTCCTAGAATGGGAGCTGGAAACACCATATATTTT | CASSAPRMGAGNTIYF
. | . | TRBJ1-1 | TRBV11-3 | TGTGCCAGCAGCTTAGGTGGTATTGAAGCTTTCTTT | CASSLGGIEAFF
few | TRBD1 | TRBJ2-7 | TRBV24-1 | TGTGCCACCAGTGATCACTCCGGGACAGGAGTCTCCTACGAGCAGTACTTC | CATSDHSGTGVSYEQYF
few | . | TRBJ2-5 | TRBV5-6 | TGTGCCAGCAGCTTGCGCAGGGCAGAGACCCAGTACTTC | CASSLRRAETQYF
few | TRBD2 | TRBJ2-3 | TRBV29-1 | TGCAGCGTTGGAGGACTAGCGGGAACGGCGAGCACAGATACGCAGTATTTT | CSVGGLAGTASTDTQYF
few | TRBD1 | TRBJ1-1 | TRBV12-3/TRBV12-4 | TGTGCCAGCAGGTCCCAGGGACAGGTAGGAGCTTTCTTT | CASRSQGQVGAFF
few | TRBD1 | TRBJ2-6 | TRBV5-1 | TGCGCCAGCAGCTCCCTCAGGGGGCCAGGGGCCAACGTCCTGACTTTC | CASSSLRGPGANVLTF
. | . | TRBJ2-1 | TRBV5-1 | TGCGCCAGCAGCTTGGTCAAAAGGCCCACCCTGACCTACAATGAGCAGTTCTTC | CASSLVKRPTLTYNEQFF
few | . | TRBJ1-4 | TRBV28 | TGTGCCAGCACTACACTCGGATTGGGAAATGAAAAACTGTTTTTT | CASTTLGLGNEKLFF
many | TRBD1 | TRBJ1-4 | TRBV29-1 | TGCAGCGTTGCGGGAGTGGGGACAGGGGTCGAAAAACTGTTTTTT | CSVAGVGTGVEKLFF
. | TRBD1 | TRBJ1-4 | TRBV20-1 | TGCAGTGCTAGAGACTCTTCCGGGACAGGGGGTGAAAAACTGTTTTTT | CSARDSSGTGGEKLFF
few | . | TRBJ2-7 | TRBV6-5 | TGTGCCAGCAGTTACCTGGGCGGGTCCGGCATCGAGCAGTACTTC | CASSYLGGSGIEQYF
. | . | TRBJ1-4 | TRBV2 | TGTGCCAGCAGTGGCGGCCAGATTAATGAAAAACTGTTTTTT | CASSGGQINEKLFF
few | . | TRBJ1-5 | TRBV3-1 | TGTGCCAGCAGCCAAGATGGTGGGGTTGGCAATCAGCCCCAGCATTTT | CASSQDGGVGNQPQHF
few | TRBD2 | TRBJ2-1 | TRBV25-1 | TGTGCCAGCAGTGATAGGCTAGCGGGAGGGCCAGCCTCCTACAATGAGCAGTTCTTC | CASSDRLAGGPASYNEQFF
. | . | TRBJ1-1 | TRBV12-3/TRBV12-4 | TGTGCCAGCAGACCCAACAGGGAGCCTGAAGCTTTCTTT | CASRPNREPEAFF
. | . | TRBJ2-2 | TRBV12-3/TRBV12-4 | TGTGCCAGCAGTTTCGTGACTAAGAACACCGGGGAGCTGTTTTTT | CASSFVTKNTGELFF
. | . | TRBJ1-2 | TRBV24-1 | TGTGCCACCAGTGATTTAGGGCGGAACTATGGCTACACCTTC | CATSDLGRNYGYTF
few | . | TRBJ2-3 | TRBV12-3/TRBV12-4 | TGTGCCAGCAGACCCCGTACAGATACGCAGTATTTT | CASRPRTDTQYF
few | . | TRBJ1-6 | TRBV19 | TGTGCCAGTAGTGTCAGGGGAAGTAATTCACCCCTCCACTTT | CASSVRGSNSPLHF
. | . | TRBJ1-2 | TRBV11-3 | TGTGCCAGCATCCACGGGGCAGATGGCTACACCTTC | CASIHGADGYTF
few | TRBD1 | TRBJ1-5 | TRBV15 | TGTGCCACCAGCAGCACGGGACAGTTTAGCAATCAGCCCCAGCATTTT | CATSSTGQFSNQPQHF
many | . | TRBJ2-1 | TRBV12-3/TRBV12-4 | TGTGCCAGCCCCAGCCCCGGTGGCAATGAGCAGTTCTTC | CASPSPGGNEQFF
. | . | TRBJ2-4 | TRBV2 | TGTGCCAGCAGTGCTTTCGGGGGACTAGCCAAAAACATTCAGTACTTC | CASSAFGGLAKNIQYF
. | . | TRBJ2-7 | TRBV25-1 | TGTGCCAGCAGTGAGACCAAGGGCTTAAGCTCCTACGAGCAGTACTTC | CASSETKGLSSYEQYF
few | TRBD2 | TRBJ2-5 | TRBV5-5 | TGTGCCAGCAGCTACCGACTAGCGGGGGGACAAGAGACCCAGTACTTC | CASSYRLAGGQETQYF
. | . | TRBJ2-3 | TRBV9 | TGTGCCAGCAGCGTCGGGAGAAGCACAGATACGCAGTATTTT | CASSVGRSTDTQYF
many | . | TRBJ2-1 | TRBV7-8 | TGTGCCAGCGGGGAATCGGGGCTTTTGAGGCGGTTCTTC | CASGESGLLRRFF
few | TRBD1 | TRBJ2-7 | TRBV2 | TGTGCCAGCAGTGATCACCGGGACAGGGGTTACGAGCAGTACTTC | CASSDHRDRGYEQYF